The 17 T cell receptor beta chains in this list originate from one sample, sequenced in a study of blood T cell repertoires in COVID-19. Using immunoSEQ multiplex PCR, the repertoire was profiled, and TCRdb retains in-frame clones only, with some absent. The table has some 42,000 clones, about nine tenths seen once. The sequenced sample was peripheral blood. All receptors come from a human donor in a cohort sampled during active COVID-19.

The chain recombines TRBV6-1 with TRBJ1-5; D possibly corresponds to TRBD1 (5 bases). The CDR3 has 15 residues. V lost 3 bases, J lost 3 bases, and 12 bases lay in between. Germline V lookup: CDR1 MNHNS, CDR2 SASEGT. For the CDR3, the DNA is TGTGCCAGCAGTGAGGGGCCAGCCATCAATCAGCCCCAGCATTTT. This codes for CASSEGPAINQPQHF.

The genes are TRBV10-2 and TRBJ2-1; D perhaps matches TRBD1 (5 bases). This CDR3 has 13 amino acids. Trimming cost V 2 bases and J 7 bases, with 9 bases left between them. Germline CDR1 reads WSHSY; CDR2 reads SAAADI. The CDR3 DNA follows: TGCGCCAGCAGTGAGCAGGGCTTTAATGAGCAGTTCTTC. Translation gives CASSEQGFNEQFF.

The chain combines TRBV6-5 with TRBJ1-6; D is ambiguous. Trimming removed 0 bases at V and 11 bases at J, with 8 bases between. The CDR3 runs 13 residues. Germline V gene data show CDR1 as MNHEY and CDR2 as SVGAGI. CDR3 sequence: CASSYSSSPPLHF. DNA for the CDR3: TGTGCCAGCAGTTACTCGAGTTCGCCACCCCTCCACTTT.

The V gene is TRBV4-3, the J gene TRBJ2-3; perhaps TRBD2 as D (6 bases). The CDR3 is 16 amino acids. Germline CDR1 reads LGHNA; CDR2 reads YSLEER. V was pared by 0 bases and J by 4 bases, with 14 bases between. The CDR3 DNA reads TGCGCCAGCAGCCAAGATGCTGGCGGGGCAGCAGATACGCAGTATTTT. This gives the protein CASSQDAGGAADTQYF.

The CDR3 nucleotides are TGTGCCAGCAGCGCCCAGGGGAACACCGGGGAGCTGTTTTTT. Translated: CASSAQGNTGELFF. The chain joins TRBV9 to TRBJ2-2; possibly TRBD1 for D (5 bases). The CDR3 runs 14 residues. Germline values: CDR1 SGDLS, CDR2 YYNGEE. Trimming left V 3 bases short and J 1 base short, with 7 bases between.

The rearrangement uses TRBV25-1 and TRBJ1-4; D may be TRBD1 (5 bases). The CDR3 contains 15 residues. Trimming left V 3 bases short and J 4 bases short, with 12 bases between. CDR1 is MGHDK, CDR2 SYGVNS, per germline. CDR3 residues: CASSDSGAFNEKLFF. For the CDR3, the DNA is TGTGCCAGCAGTGACAGTGGGGCCTTTAATGAAAAACTGTTTTTT.

This clone was observed once. The chain couples TRBV6-6 to TRBJ1-1; a possible D gene is TRBD1 (5 bases). The germline V gene encodes CDR1 MNHNY and CDR2 SVGAGI (reference sequence). The V and J ends lost 5 bases and 3 bases respectively, with 16 bases between them. The CDR3 extends over 15 amino acids. CDR3 loop: CASSQHDRTYTEAFF. CDR3 bases: TGTGCCAGCAGTCAACATGACAGAACATACACTGAAGCTTTCTTT.

This sequence joins TRBV15 and TRBJ2-2; 9 nucleotides line up with TRBD1. The length of the CDR3 is 17 residues. CDR1 and CDR2 (germline): LNHNV, YYDKDF (reference sequence). The V gene end was trimmed by 1 base and the J gene end by 2 bases; junction bases not matched to a gene: 5. This chain's CDR3 is CATSRGPGQGNTGELFF. In nucleotides, the CDR3 is TGTGCCACCAGCAGAGGACCGGGACAGGGTAACACCGGGGAGCTGTTTTTT.

V usage is TRBV6-2 or TRBV6-3 and J usage is TRBJ2-4; D is uncertain. The V end was cut by 4 bases, the J end by 0 bases, with 10 bases between. Germline CDR1 is MNHEY and CDR2 is SVGEGT. This CDR3 has 15 amino acids. In DNA form, the CDR3 reads TGTGCCAGCAGTTTCTTGAGTCTAGCCAAAAACATTCAGTACTTC. Protein product: CASSFLSLAKNIQYF.

The rearrangement joins TRBV28 to TRBJ1-5; D remains ambiguous. Germline V gene lookup returns CDR1 MDHEN and CDR2 SYDVKM. Between the trimmed V and J ends, which lost 8 bases and 1 base, there was a span of 9 bases. This CDR3 has 13 residues. For the CDR3, the DNA is TGTGCCAGCCTAACCCGGAGCAATCAGCCCCAGCATTTT. Translating gives CASLTRSNQPQHF.

This clone appeared once. This sequence joins TRBV9 and TRBJ1-4, with TRBD1 matching 7 bases. The CDR3 covers 15 residues. Germline CDR1 and CDR2: SGDLS and YYNGEE. After removal of 0 bases from V and 4 bases from J, the junction contained 3 bases not matched to a gene. The CDR3 sequence: CASSVGYRGNEKLFF. Written as DNA, the CDR3 is TGTGCCAGCAGCGTAGGTTACAGGGGTAATGAAAAACTGTTTTTT.

The V and J genes are TRBV28 and TRBJ2-5; tentative D call: TRBD2 (6 bases). CDR1 and CDR2 from the germline V gene are MDHEN and SYDVKM. The ends were cut back, 8 bases at V and 3 bases at J, with 13 bases in the middle. CDR3 length: 13 amino acids. The CDR3 sequence: CASCGATKETQYF. The CDR3 region has the DNA TGTGCCAGCTGCGGGGCGACGAAAGAGACCCAGTACTTC. The whole variable domain, remainder taken from reference TRBV28 and TRBJ2-5, is DVKVTQSSRYLVKRTGEKVFLECVQDMDHENMFWYRQDPGLGLRLIYFSYDVKMKEKGDIPEGYSVSREKKERFSLILESASTNQTSMYLCASCGATKETQYFGPGTRLLVL.

The J gene is TRBJ2-4, the V gene TRBV9, with D maybe TRBD1 (8 bases). The CDR3 length is 16 residues. CDR1 and CDR2 from the germline V gene are SGDLS and YYNGEE. Trimming stripped 2 bases from V and 1 base from J, with 13 bases between. The DNA for the CDR3 is TGTGCCAGCAGCGTTACAGGGGGGGTGGCCAAAAACATTCAGTACTTC. Translation gives CASSVTGGVAKNIQYF. The variable domain in full, with the rest retrieved from reference TRBV9 and TRBJ2-4, is DSGVTQTPKHLITATGQRVTLRCSPRSGDLSVYWYQQSLDQGLQFLIQYYNGEERAKGNILERFSAQQFPDLHSELNLSSLELGDSALYFCASSVTGGVAKNIQYFGAGTRLSVL.

The chain joins TRBV4-2 to TRBJ1-1, with TRBD1 matching 7 bases. Germline V gives CDR1 LGHNA, CDR2 YNFKEQ. The CDR3 sequence is 17 residues long. Trimming took 3 bases from V and 0 from J; bases not matched to a gene: 10. CDR3 sequence reads: CASSQELLGGLNTEAFF. Here the CDR3 DNA reads TGTGCCAGCAGCCAGGAATTATTAGGGGGCCTGAACACTGAAGCTTTCTTT.

V is TRBV6-1 and J is TRBJ2-3; 11 nucleotides match TRBD2. V lost 0 bases, J lost 4 bases, and 3 bases stayed unmatched. This CDR3 region has 16 residues. The V gene's germline CDR1 is MNHNS and CDR2 SASEGT. The CDR3 region is CASSEASGRAPDTQYF. CDR3 sequence (DNA): TGTGCCAGCAGTGAAGCTAGCGGGAGGGCCCCAGATACGCAGTATTTT.

This clone was observed a single time. The chain uses TRBV7-2 and TRBJ2-7, with 7 bases aligning to TRBD1. Germline V CDR1 and CDR2: SGHTA, FQGNSA. CDR3 size: 15 residues. The J segment lost 2 bases and the V segment lost 3 bases, leaving 7 bases of the junction unmatched. CDR3 sequence: CASSLDRSSPYEQYF. CDR3 nucleotide sequence: TGTGCCAGCAGCTTGGACAGGTCGTCCCCCTACGAGCAGTACTTC.

The genes are TRBV4-1 and TRBJ2-1; the D gene is possibly TRBD2 (5 bases). The ends were cut back, 4 bases at V and 3 bases at J, with 19 bases in the middle. Germline CDR1 reads MGHRA; CDR2 reads YSYEKL. CDR3 length: 17 amino acids. CDR3 nucleotides: TGCGCCAGCAGCCTCAAGTCCACTAGTCTAGGCTACAATGAGCAGTTCTTC. Encoded protein: CASSLKSTSLGYNEQFF.